This T cell receptor beta chain was captured by sequencing in a study of T cell responses to AZD1222 COVID-19 vaccine. Second-dose intervals of approximately 4 or approximately 12 weeks were pooled. As to this clone: Its antigen is currently unknown.

The method was immunoSEQ multiplex PCR; TCRdb's version includes in-frame clones alone and lacks a portion of them. The sample contains 100,000 or so clones, around nine tenths of which appear only once. Overall study results and limits: Close to half of all spike-specific TCRs reportedly target regions of the variants that are unmutated.

The V gene lost 8 bases and the J gene lost 3 bases, with 13 bases spanning the gap. The CDR3 runs to 13 residues. Germline V gene sequence: CDR1 MNHEY, CDR2 SVGAGI. The source material was peripheral blood, sampled 28 days after the second AZD1222 dose. V and J are TRBV6-5 and TRBJ1-1; tentatively, D is TRBD1 (5 bases). The sequence came from an adult who received the AZD1222 COVID-19 vaccine. The CDR3 protein is CASWDGEHTEAFF. The CDR3 region has the DNA TGTGCCAGCTGGGACGGTGAACACACTGAAGCTTTCTTT.